The sequence of this T cell receptor (beta chain) was determined in a study of blood T cells in healthy people across ages. Study outcomes and limitations: Aged donors had fewer naive CD4+ cells and lower diversity than long-lived donors.

It was with a sample-barcoded 5' primer and a J-beta primer mix that a second PCR of roughly 6 to 12 cycles was run. Every molecule of cDNA carried a tag from a template-switch adaptor with 12 random nucleotides. TCRdb re-called the 5' RACE reads with MiXCR, one entry per CDR3 protein. The table records more than 800,000 distinct CDR3 sequences, around 26% of them present only once. Extraction of total RNA produced a minimum of 5 micrograms from each sample. Per the germline V gene, CDR1 is SGHDT and CDR2 is YYEEEE. The CDR3 runs 17 residues. Trimming pared 2 bases from V and 5 bases from J, leaving 23 bases between. This clonotype was found a few times. As yet, its antigen is unknown.

The clonotype was recovered from a woman aged 80 or over in good health. Sequencing was done on a sample of blood. V gene TRBV5-6 combines with J gene TRBJ2-7; D is possibly TRBD1 (5 bases). CDR3 sequence: CASSFLGVGQGFNEQYF. The CDR3 bases are TGTGCCAGCAGCTTCCTCGGTGTAGGCCAGGGTTTTAACGAGCAGTACTTC.